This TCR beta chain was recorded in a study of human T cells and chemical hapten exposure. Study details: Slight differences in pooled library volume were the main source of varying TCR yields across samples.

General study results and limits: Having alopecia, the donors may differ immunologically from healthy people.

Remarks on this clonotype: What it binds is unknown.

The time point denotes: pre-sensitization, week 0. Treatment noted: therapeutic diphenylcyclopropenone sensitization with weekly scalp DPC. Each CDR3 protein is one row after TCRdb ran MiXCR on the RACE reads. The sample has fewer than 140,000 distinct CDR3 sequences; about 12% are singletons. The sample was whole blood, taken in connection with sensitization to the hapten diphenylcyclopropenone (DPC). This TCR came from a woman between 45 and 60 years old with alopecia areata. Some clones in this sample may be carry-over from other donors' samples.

CDR3 coding DNA: TGTGCCAGCAGTTCTACAGGGCAAACTAATGAAAAACTGTTTTTT. Its translation: CASSSTGQTNEKLFF. The rearrangement links TRBV11-2 to TRBJ1-4; tentative D call: TRBD1 (6 bases). Trimming removed 6 bases at V and 1 base at J, with 12 bases between. Per the germline V gene, CDR1 is SGHAT and CDR2 is FQNNGV. CDR3 length: 15 amino acids.